A single TCR beta chain is shown here with its context. Every PCR received spiked-in synthetic TCR analog templates. The protocol was immunoSEQ multiplex PCR, while the TCRdb copy is restricted to in-frame clones and leaves out a portion. The sample yields 55,000 to 80,000 clones, 86% seen once. The data were obtained in a study of PD-L1 blockade in urothelial cancer. Overall study: Patients had received 0 to 3 prior chemotherapy regimens. Samples came from 3 weeks, at the second dose, and 6 weeks into treatment.

The CDR3 covers 15 residues. Germline V CDR1 and CDR2: MNHNY, SVGAGI (reference sequence). Losses at the gene ends were 5 bases for V and 9 bases for J; bases not matched to a gene: 15. The time point denotes: pretreatment peripheral blood. The TCR sequence derives from a man aged 55 to 70 with urothelial cancer. This specimen was PBMCs, taken around atezolizumab (anti-PD-L1) treatment. This chain connects TRBV6-6 to TRBJ2-5; TRBD2 matches at 7 bases. CDR3 sequence reads: CASSHGARPRGAQYF. CDR3 in DNA: TGTGCCAGCAGTCACGGGGCTCGCCCACGGGGGGCCCAGTACTTC.